The 25 T cell receptor beta chains below all came from one sample that was sequenced in a study of glioma-infiltrating T cells after dendritic cell vaccination. Time point given: after dendritic cell vaccination, including at tumor progression/relapse. The table came from immunoSEQ multiplex PCR; TCRdb's copy has only in-frame clones and leaves some out. The sample lists 70,000 to 90,000 clones, around 86% occurring once. Here the sequenced sample was blood, taken after dendritic cell vaccination. The receptors were gathered from a human donor with glioblastoma.

This clone has just a few counts. J is TRBJ1-5 and V is TRBV5-6; D gene uncertain. Germline V gene sequence: CDR1 SGHDT, CDR2 YYEEEE. The V gene lost 1 base and the J gene lost 7 bases, with 9 bases spanning the gap. The CDR3 length is 13 residues. CDR3 amino acids: CASSLSLGQPQHF. CDR3 DNA: TGTGCCAGCAGCTTGAGTCTCGGGCAGCCCCAGCATTTT.

The V and J genes are TRBV11-2 and TRBJ1-2; no clear D gene. The V end lost 6 bases, the J end lost 0 bases, and 8 bases lay between the germline ends. Looked up from germline, CDR1 is SGHAT and CDR2 is FQNNGV. CDR3 length equals 13 residues. In nucleotides, the CDR3 is TGTGCCAGCAGATCATTTTCTAACTATGGCTACACCTTC. Protein: CASRSFSNYGYTF.

V and J are TRBV29-1 and TRBJ2-3, with D possibly TRBD2 on 7 matching bases. From germline, CDR1 is SQVTM and CDR2 ANQGSEA. The V end lost 3 bases, the J end lost 3 bases, and 10 bases lay between the germline ends. The CDR3 covers 13 residues. As DNA, the CDR3 is TGCAGCGTTGACGCGGGGGCGACAGATACGCAGTATTTT. Its translation is CSVDAGATDTQYF.

The genes are TRBV7-9 and TRBJ1-5, with 10 bases fitting TRBD1. J was trimmed by 7 bases and V by 4 bases; bases with no gene match: 4. This CDR3 contains 14 residues. Germline V gene lookup returns CDR1 SEHNR and CDR2 FQNEAQ (reference sequence). The CDR3 protein is CASSSRDRGQPQHF. CDR3 nucleotides: TGTGCCAGCAGCTCCAGGGACAGGGGCCAGCCCCAGCATTTT.

The V call is TRBV7-6, the J call TRBJ1-1; 7 positions agree with TRBD1. Looked up from germline, CDR1 is SGHVS and CDR2 is FNYEAQ. J was trimmed by 1 base and V by 1 base; bases with no gene match: 0. The CDR3 consists of 14 residues. The chain's CDR3 is CASSLGQGNTEAFF. CDR3 nucleotides: TGTGCCAGCAGCTTAGGACAGGGGAACACTGAAGCTTTCTTT. Together with reference TRBV7-6 and TRBJ1-1, the CDR3 gives the full variable domain: GAGVSQSPRYKVTKRGQDVALRCDPISGHVSLYWYRQALGQGPEFLTYFNYEAQQDKSGLPNDRFSAERPEGSISTLTIQRTEQRDSAMYRCASSLGQGNTEAFFGQGTRLTVV.

This clone is a singleton in its sample. V gene TRBV10-3 combines with J gene TRBJ1-3, with D perhaps matching TRBD1 (5 bases). The germline gives CDR1 ENHRY, CDR2 SYGVKD. The CDR3 has 15 amino acids. V lost 8 bases and J lost 4, with 18 bases in between. DNA of the CDR3: TGTGCCATCGCCCAACAGGCCGCCGCGGGAAACACCATATATTTT. Protein: CAIAQQAAAGNTIYF.

This sequence joins TRBV7-3 and TRBJ1-1; 7 bases map to TRBD1. CDR1 and CDR2 (germline): SGHTA, FQGTGA. The V gene end was trimmed by 0 bases and the J gene end by 1 base; junction bases not matched to a gene: 2. The CDR3 totals 15 residues. CDR3: CASSLTGQQNTEAFF. DNA of the CDR3: TGTGCCAGCAGCTTAACGGGACAGCAGAACACTGAAGCTTTCTTT.

The V and J genes are TRBV6-1 and TRBJ2-7; D possibly corresponds to TRBD2 (5 bases). Germline V gene lookup returns CDR1 MNHNS and CDR2 SASEGT. V was cut by 1 base and J by 2 bases, with 12 bases left in between. This CDR3 comprises 15 residues. CDR3 DNA: TGTGCCAGCAGTGAAGGGAGACCGGGGACCTACGAGCAGTACTTC. This codes for CASSEGRPGTYEQYF.

The rearrangement links TRBV2 to TRBJ2-1; TRBD2 matches at 12 bases. The CDR3 has 14 residues. V shed 6 bases, J shed 5 bases, and the junction held 2 bases outside the gene matches. Per germline, CDR1 SNHLY and CDR2 FYNNEI. The CDR3 protein is CASRRTSGDNEQFF. CDR3 coding DNA: TGTGCCAGCAGGAGGACTAGCGGGGACAATGAGCAGTTCTTC.

The chain couples TRBV7-2 to TRBJ1-2; 10 positions match TRBD1. Germline CDR1 is SGHTA and CDR2 is FQGNSA. Losses at the gene ends were 5 bases for V and 3 bases for J; bases not matched to a gene: 12. The CDR3 spans 17 residues. CDR3 DNA: TGTGCCAGCAGCGCGACAGGGGGCAAAAAAGCGGACTATGGCTACACCTTC. Translating it yields CASSATGGKKADYGYTF.

This clone was detected once. The chain recombines TRBV19 with TRBJ2-1; tentative D call: TRBD2 (6 bases). The germline V and J ends were trimmed by 5 bases and 8 bases, with 22 bases remaining between them. The CDR3 loop spans 16 amino acids. Germline values: CDR1 LNHDA, CDR2 SQIVND (reference sequence). This chain's CDR3 is CASSSGLLAGRYEQFF. As DNA, the CDR3 is TGTGCCAGTAGTTCTGGGCTACTAGCAGGTCGGTATGAGCAGTTCTTC.

A single count supports this clone. The chain links TRBV7-3 to TRBJ2-2, with a weak D call TRBD2 (6 bases). Per the germline V gene, CDR1 is SGHTA and CDR2 is FQGTGA. The CDR3 loop spans 13 amino acids. Between the trimmed V and J ends, which lost 4 bases and 5 bases, there was a span of 8 bases. CDR3 protein: CASSSAGTGELFF. CDR3 sequence (DNA): TGTGCCAGCAGCTCAGCGGGTACCGGGGAGCTGTTTTTT.

V usage is TRBV5-1 and J usage is TRBJ2-2; 9 bases match TRBD1. This CDR3 has 16 amino acids. The J segment lost 2 bases and the V segment lost 4 bases, leaving 6 bases of the junction unmatched. CDR1 and CDR2 (germline): SGHRS, YFSETQ. CDR3 in DNA: TGCGCCAGCAGCCTGGACAGGGGAGTTAACACCGGGGAGCTGTTTTTT. Amino acids: CASSLDRGVNTGELFF.

The chain recombines TRBV15 with TRBJ2-7; 7 nucleotides align to TRBD1. Germline CDR1 LNHNV, CDR2 YYDKDF (reference sequence). J lost 0 bases, V lost 3 bases, and 8 bases had no gene match. The CDR3 is made up of 16 amino acids. In nucleotides, the CDR3 is TGTGCCACCAGCAGGGACAGGACCAAAAGCTCCTACGAGCAGTACTTC. It is translated as CATSRDRTKSSYEQYF.

This sequence joins TRBV19 and TRBJ1-2, with 7 bases identical to TRBD1. The CDR3 covers 13 residues. After removal of 11 bases from V and 2 bases from J, the junction contained 8 bases not matched to a gene. CDR1 and CDR2 (germline): LNHDA, SQIVND (reference sequence). DNA for the CDR3: TGTGCCTCCGAGGGACAGACCAACTATGGCTACACCTTC. It yields the protein CASEGQTNYGYTF.

The chain links TRBV5-1 to TRBJ1-1; D is unclear. CDR3 length equals 13 residues. The germline V gene has CDR1 SGHRS and CDR2 YFSETQ. V was trimmed by 3 bases and J by 5 bases, leaving 11 bases between them. The CDR3 coding sequence is TGCGCCAGCAGCTCCCAGATCGGGACTGAAGCTTTCTTT. Its protein is CASSSQIGTEAFF.

The genes are TRBV7-9 and TRBJ1-4, with no clear D. Germline CDR1 SEHNR, CDR2 FQNEAQ (reference sequence). The CDR3 covers 13 residues. Trimming removed 1 base from V and 8 bases from J, with 8 bases in between. The CDR3: CASSLGLQEKLFF. DNA for the CDR3: TGTGCCAGCAGCTTAGGACTCCAGGAAAAACTGTTTTTT. The whole variable domain, remainder taken from reference TRBV7-9 and TRBJ1-4, is DTGVSQNPRHKITKRGQNVTFRCDPISEHNRLYWYRQTLGQGPEFLTYFQNEAQLEKSRLLSDRFSAERPKGSFSTLEIQRTEQGDSAMYLCASSLGLQEKLFFGSGTQLSVL.

V gene TRBV27 combines with J gene TRBJ1-4; possibly TRBD1 for D (5 bases). V was pared by 6 bases and J by 0 bases, with 11 bases between. CDR3 length equals 15 residues. CDR1 and CDR2 (germline): MNHEY, SMNVEV (reference sequence). This CDR3 reads CASRPSGPTNEKLFF. CDR3 in DNA: TGTGCCAGCAGGCCCTCAGGGCCAACTAATGAAAAACTGTTTTTT.

This rearrangement joins TRBV29-1 to TRBJ2-7, with D maybe TRBD1 (5 bases). Germline-derived CDR1 and CDR2 are SQVTM and ANQGSEA. The CDR3 is 11 amino acids. Trimming stripped 4 bases from V and 5 bases from J, with 9 bases between. CDR3 bases: TGCAGCGTTGTAGGGGTCCACGAGCAGTACTTC. Translated, it gives CSVVGVHEQYF.

V usage is TRBV5-6 and J usage is TRBJ2-1, with a possible D match to TRBD2 (6 bases). Trimming pared 4 bases from V and 5 bases from J, leaving 16 bases between. Germline CDR1 is SGHDT and CDR2 is YYEEEE. The CDR3 is made up of 15 amino acids. The CDR3 DNA is TGTGCCAGCAGCCCGCTAGCGTCACCCCACAATGAGCAGTTCTTC. Encoded protein: CASSPLASPHNEQFF.

This chain links TRBV6-1 with TRBJ2-7, with a tentative D call TRBD1 (6 bases). Germline CDR1 reads MNHNS; CDR2 reads SASEGT. The V end was cut by 10 bases, the J end by 2 bases, with 12 bases between. There are 12 residues in the CDR3. The CDR3 loop is CATGQPPYEQYF. In nucleotides, the CDR3 is TGTGCCACAGGACAGCCTCCCTACGAGCAGTACTTC.

In this sample, this clone turned up a few times. The chain links TRBV5-1 to TRBJ2-1; 12 bases agree with TRBD2. This CDR3 is 16 amino acids long. Germline trimming cut 0 bases from V and 7 bases from J; bases unmatched to any gene: 5. The V gene's germline CDR1 is SGHRS and CDR2 YFSETQ. The CDR3 coding sequence is TGCGCCAGCAGCTTGGTTTTAGGACTAGCGGGGAATGAGCAGTTCTTC. Translated: CASSLVLGLAGNEQFF.

The genes are TRBV19 and TRBJ2-4, with unresolved D. The CDR3 sequence is 13 residues long. Trimming removed 1 base from V and 5 bases from J, with 6 bases in between. Germline V gene data show CDR1 as LNHDA and CDR2 as SQIVND (reference sequence). CDR3 sequence: CASSIGGENIQYF. The CDR3 nucleotides are TGTGCCAGTAGTATAGGAGGTGAAAACATTCAGTACTTC.

This chain joins TRBV28 and TRBJ1-6, with D possibly matching TRBD1 (5 bases). With 5 bases removed from V and 7 bases from J, the gap between germline ends came to 9 bases. The germline CDR1 and CDR2 sequences are MDHEN and SYDVKM. The CDR3 is 13 amino acids. As DNA, the CDR3 is TGTGCCAGCAGTCCCGGACAAAATTCACCCCTCCACTTT. Its translation: CASSPGQNSPLHF. The full variable domain, with the rest looked up from reference TRBV28 and TRBJ1-6, is DVKVTQSSRYLVKRTGEKVFLECVQDMDHENMFWYRQDPGLGLRLIYFSYDVKMKEKGDIPEGYSVSREKKERFSLILESASTNQTSMYLCASSPGQNSPLHFGNGTRLTVT.

This sequence joins TRBV5-6 and TRBJ1-4; D is possibly TRBD1 (6 bases). The length of the CDR3 is 14 residues. CDR1 and CDR2 from the germline V gene are SGHDT and YYEEEE. V lost 1 base and J lost 8, with 12 bases in between. The CDR3 DNA follows: TGTGCCAGCAGCTTGATAGCAGGGGAAGAAAAACTGTTTTTT. As protein: CASSLIAGEEKLFF.